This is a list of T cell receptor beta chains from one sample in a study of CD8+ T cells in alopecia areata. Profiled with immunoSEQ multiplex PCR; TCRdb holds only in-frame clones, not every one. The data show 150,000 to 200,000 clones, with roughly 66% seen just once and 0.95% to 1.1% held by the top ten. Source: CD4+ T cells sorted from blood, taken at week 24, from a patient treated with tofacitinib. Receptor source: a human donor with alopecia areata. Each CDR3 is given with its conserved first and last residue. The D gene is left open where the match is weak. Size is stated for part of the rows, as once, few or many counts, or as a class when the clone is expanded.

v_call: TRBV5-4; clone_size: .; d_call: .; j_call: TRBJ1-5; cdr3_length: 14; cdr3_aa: CASSLEPGGEPQHF; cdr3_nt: TGTGCCAGCAGCTTGGAACCAGGCGGGGAGCCCCAGCATTTT
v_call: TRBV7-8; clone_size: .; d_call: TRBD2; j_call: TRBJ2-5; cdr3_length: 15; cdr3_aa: CASSLVAEGGETQYF; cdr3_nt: TGTGCCAGCAGCTTAGTGGCTGAGGGAGGGGAGACCCAGTACTTC
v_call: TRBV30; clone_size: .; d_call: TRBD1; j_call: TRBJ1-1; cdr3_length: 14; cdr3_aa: CAWRRDSVNTEAFF; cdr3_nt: TGTGCCTGGAGGCGGGACAGTGTTAACACTGAAGCTTTCTTT
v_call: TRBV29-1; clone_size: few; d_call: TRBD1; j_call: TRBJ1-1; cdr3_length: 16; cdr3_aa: CSVGETGPVFYTEAFF; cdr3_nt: TGCAGCGTAGGTGAGACAGGGCCGGTGTTTTACACTGAAGCTTTCTTT
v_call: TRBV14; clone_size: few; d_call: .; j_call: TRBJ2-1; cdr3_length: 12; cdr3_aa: CASSQDEGVLFF; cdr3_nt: TGTGCCAGCAGCCAAGATGAGGGTGTGCTGTTCTTC
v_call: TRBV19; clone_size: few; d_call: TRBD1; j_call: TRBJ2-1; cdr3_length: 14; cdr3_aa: CASSLDRGRDEQFF; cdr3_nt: TGTGCCAGTAGCTTGGACAGGGGCCGCGATGAGCAGTTCTTC
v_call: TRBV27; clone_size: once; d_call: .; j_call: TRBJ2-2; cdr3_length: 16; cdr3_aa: CASSLSKVARTGELFF; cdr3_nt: TGTGCCAGCAGTTTATCGAAGGTAGCGAGAACCGGGGAGCTGTTTTTT
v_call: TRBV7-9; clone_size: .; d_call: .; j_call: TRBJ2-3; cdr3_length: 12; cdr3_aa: CASSPIPDTQYF; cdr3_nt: TGTGCCAGCAGCCCTATTCCAGATACGCAGTATTTT
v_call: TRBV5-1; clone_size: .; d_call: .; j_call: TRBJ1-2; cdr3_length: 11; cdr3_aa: CASGTGRGYTF; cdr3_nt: TGCGCCAGCGGGACGGGGAGGGGCTACACCTTC
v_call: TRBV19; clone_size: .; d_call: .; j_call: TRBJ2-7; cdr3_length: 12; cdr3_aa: CASMGARYEQYF; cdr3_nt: TGTGCCAGTATGGGGGCGCGGTACGAGCAGTACTTC
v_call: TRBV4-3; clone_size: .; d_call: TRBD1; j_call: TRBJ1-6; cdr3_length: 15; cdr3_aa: CASSQDTGDGSPLHF; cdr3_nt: TGCGCCAGCAGCCAGGATACAGGGGACGGTTCACCCCTCCACTTT
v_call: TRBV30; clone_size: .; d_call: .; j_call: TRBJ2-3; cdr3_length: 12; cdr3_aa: CAWGTGADTQYF; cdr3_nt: TGTGCCTGGGGGACCGGGGCAGATACGCAGTATTTT
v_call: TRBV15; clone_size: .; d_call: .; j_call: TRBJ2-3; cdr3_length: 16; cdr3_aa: CATSRDPGLKTDTQYF; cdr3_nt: TGTGCCACCAGCAGAGATCCGGGGCTTAAGACAGATACGCAGTATTTT
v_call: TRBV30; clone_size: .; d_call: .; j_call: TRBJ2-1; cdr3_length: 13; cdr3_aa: CAGHPGAGNEQFF; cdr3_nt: TGTGCCGGACACCCGGGGGCCGGGAATGAGCAGTTCTTC
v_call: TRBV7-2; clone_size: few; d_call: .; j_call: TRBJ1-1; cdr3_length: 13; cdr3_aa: CASNRPTDSEAFF; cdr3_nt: TGTGCCAGCAACAGACCGACAGACAGTGAAGCTTTCTTT
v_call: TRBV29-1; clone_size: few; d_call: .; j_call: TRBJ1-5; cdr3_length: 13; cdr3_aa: CSVEVGLGEPQHF; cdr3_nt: TGCAGCGTTGAAGTGGGTCTGGGGGAACCCCAGCATTTT
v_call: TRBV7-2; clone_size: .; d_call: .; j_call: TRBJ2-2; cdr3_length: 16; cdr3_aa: CASSLAGRPVSGELFF; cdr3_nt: TGTGCCAGCAGCTTAGCGGGACGTCCTGTCTCCGGGGAGCTGTTTTTT
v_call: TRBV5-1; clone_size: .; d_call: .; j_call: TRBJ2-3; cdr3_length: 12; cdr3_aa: CASSGDTDTQYF; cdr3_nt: TGCGCCAGCAGCGGGGACACAGATACGCAGTATTTT
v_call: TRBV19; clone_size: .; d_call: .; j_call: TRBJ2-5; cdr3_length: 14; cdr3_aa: CASSPQGRRETQYF; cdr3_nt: TGTGCCAGTAGCCCCCAGGGTAGGCGAGAGACCCAGTACTTC
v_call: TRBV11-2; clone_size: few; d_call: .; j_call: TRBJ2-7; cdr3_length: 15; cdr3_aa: CASSSLADFSYEQYF; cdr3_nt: TGTGCCAGCAGCTCCTTAGCGGATTTCTCCTACGAGCAGTACTTC
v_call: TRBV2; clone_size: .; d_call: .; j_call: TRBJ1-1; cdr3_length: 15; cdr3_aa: CASSDARGWDTEAFF; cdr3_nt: TGTGCCAGCAGTGACGCTAGGGGTTGGGACACTGAAGCTTTCTTT
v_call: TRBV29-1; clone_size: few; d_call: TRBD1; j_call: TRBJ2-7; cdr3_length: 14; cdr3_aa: CSVESTGKAYEQYF; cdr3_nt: TGCAGCGTGGAATCGACAGGGAAAGCCTACGAGCAGTACTTC
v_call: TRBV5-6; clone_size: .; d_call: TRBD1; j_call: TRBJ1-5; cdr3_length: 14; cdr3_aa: CASRRQGGDQPQHF; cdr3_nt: TGTGCCAGCAGGAGACAGGGTGGCGATCAGCCCCAGCATTTT
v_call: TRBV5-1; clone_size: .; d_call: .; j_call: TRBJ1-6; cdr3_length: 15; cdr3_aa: CASSGGGNNNSPLHF; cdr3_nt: TGCGCCAGCAGCGGAGGGGGAAACAATAATTCACCCCTCCACTTT
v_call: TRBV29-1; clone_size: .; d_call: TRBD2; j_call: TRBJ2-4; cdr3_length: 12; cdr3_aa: CSVGLAGNIQYF; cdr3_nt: TGCAGCGTCGGACTAGCGGGAAACATTCAGTACTTC
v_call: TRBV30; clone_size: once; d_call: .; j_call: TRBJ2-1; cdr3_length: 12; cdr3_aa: CAWSGGGNEQFF; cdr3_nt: TGTGCCTGGAGTGGCGGAGGCAATGAGCAGTTCTTC
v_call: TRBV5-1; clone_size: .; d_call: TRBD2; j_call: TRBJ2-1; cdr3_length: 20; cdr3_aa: CASSLLGTSGGPSSYNEQFF; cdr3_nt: TGCGCCAGCAGCTTGCTTGGGACTAGCGGGGGACCGAGCTCCTACAATGAGCAGTTCTTC
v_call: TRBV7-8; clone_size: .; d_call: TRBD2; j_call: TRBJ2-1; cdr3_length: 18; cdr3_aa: CASSLALRGGSSYNEQFF; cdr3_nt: TGTGCCAGCAGCTTAGCGCTCCGGGGGGGGAGCTCCTACAATGAGCAGTTCTTC
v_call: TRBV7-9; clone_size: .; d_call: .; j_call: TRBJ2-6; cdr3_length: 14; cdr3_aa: CASSDTRRAYVLTF; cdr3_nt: TGTGCCAGCAGCGACACGAGAAGGGCCTACGTCCTGACTTTC
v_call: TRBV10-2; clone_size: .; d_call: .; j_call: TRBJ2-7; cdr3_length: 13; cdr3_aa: CASSEYYTYEQYF; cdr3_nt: TGCGCCAGCAGTGAGTACTACACCTACGAGCAGTACTTC
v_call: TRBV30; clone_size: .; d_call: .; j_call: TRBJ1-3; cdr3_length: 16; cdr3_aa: CAWSPTIGGPGNTIYF; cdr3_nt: TGTGCCTGGAGCCCAACCATCGGGGGGCCTGGAAACACCATATATTTT
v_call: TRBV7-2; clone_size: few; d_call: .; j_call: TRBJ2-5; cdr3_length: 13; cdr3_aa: CASSPGTKETQYF; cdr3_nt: TGTGCCAGCAGCCCCGGAACCAAAGAGACCCAGTACTTC
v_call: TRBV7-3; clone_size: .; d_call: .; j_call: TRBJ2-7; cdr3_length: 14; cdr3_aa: CASSFRTSTYEQYF; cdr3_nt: TGTGCCAGCAGCTTCCGGACATCCACCTACGAGCAGTACTTC
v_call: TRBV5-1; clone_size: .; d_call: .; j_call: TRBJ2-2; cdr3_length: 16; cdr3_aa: CASSTDGVVSAGELFF; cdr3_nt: TGCGCCAGCAGCACGGATGGGGTTGTATCTGCCGGGGAGCTGTTTTTT
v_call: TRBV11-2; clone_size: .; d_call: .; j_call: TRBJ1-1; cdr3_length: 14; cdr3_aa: CASCLAWRDTEAFF; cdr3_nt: TGTGCCAGCTGCTTAGCTTGGAGGGACACTGAAGCTTTCTTT
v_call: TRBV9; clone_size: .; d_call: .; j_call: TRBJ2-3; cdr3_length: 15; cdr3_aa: CASSVRSGRTDTQYF; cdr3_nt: TGTGCCAGCAGCGTTCGAAGCGGGCGCACAGATACGCAGTATTTT